This TCR beta chain is from a study of T cell responses to AZD1222 COVID-19 vaccine. Generated by immunoSEQ multiplex PCR, the TCRdb table keeps only in-frame clones and is missing some. The sample yields more than 150,000 clones, under 95% seen once. V lost 1 base and J lost 0, with 5 bases in between. This CDR3 has 14 amino acids. Germline V lookup: CDR1 SGHKS, CDR2 YYEKEE (reference sequence). The chain recombines TRBV5-5 with TRBJ1-3; D ambiguous. The TCR was taken from an adult who received the AZD1222 COVID-19 vaccine. Specimen: peripheral blood, collected 28 days after the second AZD1222 dose. This chain's CDR3 is CASSLMDSGNTIYF. DNA of the CDR3: TGTGCCAGCAGCTTGATGGACTCTGGAAACACCATATATTTT.